The TCR beta chain under discussion was sequenced for a study of graft-versus-host responses after intestinal transplantation. TCRdb's copy holds only in-frame clones and misses some; the assay was immunoSEQ multiplex PCR. The table lists around 130,000 clones, over 85% of them singletons. CDR3 size: 12 residues. CDR1 and CDR2 (germline): MGHDK, SYGVNS. Trimming pared 6 bases from V and 5 bases from J, leaving 10 bases between. This clone was picked up one time. Its antigen is not known. The specimen comprised unstimulated CD4+ T cells sorted from spleen or lymph node cells, sampled before intestinal transplant. The TCR sequence derives from a human donor who received an intestinal transplant. The chain is built from TRBV25-1 and TRBJ2-5; possible D gene TRBD2, 5 bases. The CDR3 here is CASRSPGETQYF. The CDR3 DNA follows: TGTGCCAGCAGAAGCCCGGGGGAGACCCAGTACTTC.